The 20 T cell receptor beta chains presented below share a single source sample, sequenced in a study of CD8+ T cells in alopecia areata. Treatment noted: oral pan-JAK inhibitor, 5-10 mg twice daily. Investigators isolated RNA and reverse transcribed it into cDNA to act as the sequencing template. TCRdb's table, derived via immunoSEQ multiplex PCR, lists solely in-frame clones and lacks some. The sample has over 150,000 clones, about 53% seen once. Sequenced here: CD8+ T cells sorted from blood, sampled at week 24, from a patient treated with tofacitinib. The receptors originated from a human donor with alopecia areata.

The chain uses TRBV2 and TRBJ2-3; TRBD2 matches 8 bases. After removal of 3 bases from V and 0 bases from J, the junction contained 8 bases not matched to a gene. This CDR3 comprises 17 residues. Germline values: CDR1 SNHLY, CDR2 FYNNEI. CDR3 in DNA: TGTGCCAGCAGTGACTTTCTGCGGGGGGAAAGCACAGATACGCAGTATTTT. Its protein is CASSDFLRGESTDTQYF.

The chain joins TRBV30 to TRBJ2-7; 9 bases are shared with TRBD1. In germline, CDR1 is GTSNPN, CDR2 SVGIG (reference sequence). V shed 5 bases, J shed 5 bases, and the junction held 7 bases outside the gene matches. The CDR3 is made up of 13 amino acids. This CDR3 reads CAWDGQGFHEQYF. CDR3 sequence (DNA): TGTGCCTGGGATGGACAGGGGTTTCACGAGCAGTACTTC.

This clone was observed a few times. The J gene is TRBJ2-7, the V gene TRBV5-5; tentative D call: TRBD2 (5 bases). This CDR3 has 13 amino acids. V was pared by 4 bases and J by 3 bases, with 11 bases between. Germline V gives CDR1 SGHKS, CDR2 YYEKEE (reference sequence). The CDR3 is CASSLGSGYEQYF. The CDR3 nucleotides are TGTGCCAGCAGCCTGGGGAGTGGCTACGAGCAGTACTTC.

The chain employs TRBV7-2 and TRBJ2-3; tentative D call: TRBD2 (6 bases). The V and J ends lost 4 bases and 4 bases respectively, with 21 bases between them. The CDR3 totals 17 residues. Looked up from germline, CDR1 is SGHTA and CDR2 is FQGNSA. CDR3 DNA: TGTGCCAGCAGCTCTCACCCACTAGCTCACTCGGCAGATACGCAGTATTTT. This codes for CASSSHPLAHSADTQYF.

This rearrangement joins TRBV9 to TRBJ2-6; no clear D gene. The CDR3 contains 16 residues. The germline V gene has CDR1 SGDLS and CDR2 YYNGEE. Trimming cost V 1 base and J 1 base, with 9 bases left between them. The CDR3 reads CASSVSGKSGANVLTF. The CDR3 DNA reads as TGTGCCAGCAGCGTAAGTGGGAAATCTGGGGCCAACGTCCTGACTTTC.

V is TRBV25-1 and J is TRBJ1-2; TRBD1 matches at 7 bases. The CDR3 sequence is 15 residues long. The trim removed 5 bases at V and 7 bases at J, leaving 13 bases unmatched. The V gene's germline CDR1 is MGHDK and CDR2 SYGVNS. CDR3 region: CASSPLSGTASGYTF. The CDR3 bases are TGTGCCAGCAGTCCATTATCCGGGACAGCGAGTGGCTACACCTTC.

The genes are TRBV2 and TRBJ2-3; 10 bases align to TRBD2. CDR1 and CDR2 (germline): SNHLY, FYNNEI. The CDR3 is 16 residues long. V lost 6 bases, J lost 0 bases, and 6 bases stayed unmatched. Here the CDR3 reads CASSWGLALSTDTQYF. CDR3 nucleotide sequence: TGTGCCAGCAGCTGGGGACTAGCGCTGAGCACAGATACGCAGTATTTT.

This clone was seen a handful of times. This chain connects TRBV30 to TRBJ2-1; D gene ambiguous. Trimming shortened V by 0 bases and J by 5 bases, and 11 bases separated the two germline ends. Germline values: CDR1 GTSNPN, CDR2 SVGIG (reference sequence). The CDR3 extends over 14 amino acids. The CDR3, as DNA: TGTGCCTGGAGTGTTGGAACGGCCAACAATGAGCAGTTCTTC. This codes for CAWSVGTANNEQFF.

This clone was observed a handful of times. This chain uses TRBV29-1 with TRBJ1-2; no clear D gene. V was trimmed by 3 bases and J by 0 bases, leaving 8 bases between them. Germline-derived CDR1 and CDR2 are SQVTM and ANQGSEA. CDR3 length: 13 residues. CDR3 protein: CSVDDRTNYGYTF. CDR3 DNA: TGCAGCGTTGATGACCGTACTAACTATGGCTACACCTTC.

Notes on this clone: The same CDR3 is also encoded by other DNA sequences in this sample. The V gene is TRBV30, the J gene TRBJ2-7; D remains unclear. The CDR3 extends over 12 amino acids. V was pared by 0 bases and J by 0 bases, with 3 bases between. Germline CDR1 is GTSNPN and CDR2 is SVGIG (reference sequence). The CDR3 DNA follows: TGTGCCTGGAGTGTCAGCTCCTACGAGCAGTACTTC. Its protein is CAWSVSSYEQYF.

V is TRBV30 and J is TRBJ1-5, with 9 bases lining up with TRBD1. V lost 2 bases to trimming and J lost 4 bases; unmatched junction nucleotides: 6. The germline V gene encodes CDR1 GTSNPN and CDR2 SVGIG (reference sequence). The CDR3 sequence is 15 residues long. CDR3 loop: CAWSPTGTGNQPQHF. In nucleotides, the CDR3 is TGTGCCTGGAGTCCTACCGGGACAGGGAATCAGCCCCAGCATTTT.

This sequence joins TRBV5-1 and TRBJ1-1; no reliable D call. V was cut by 2 bases and J by 3 bases, with 11 bases left in between. The CDR3 extends over 14 amino acids. In germline, CDR1 is SGHRS, CDR2 YFSETQ. CDR3 in DNA: TGCGCCAGCAGCTTCGGTCAGTTGGACACTGAAGCTTTCTTT. Translation gives CASSFGQLDTEAFF.

This clone was found a few times. The sample carries other DNA sequences with the same CDR3. The chain's CDR3 is CASSELGGYEQYF. CDR3 bases: TGTGCCAGCAGTGAGTTGGGCGGTTACGAGCAGTACTTC. This chain uses TRBV25-1 with TRBJ2-7; D is unclear. V was cut by 3 bases and J by 4 bases, with 10 bases left in between. CDR1 and CDR2 from the germline V gene are MGHDK and SYGVNS. CDR3 length: 13 amino acids.

This clone was detected only a few times. The V call is TRBV9, the J call TRBJ2-2, with 7 bases matching TRBD1. From germline, CDR1 is SGDLS and CDR2 YYNGEE. The length of the CDR3 is 15 residues. V gave up 0 bases and J gave up 4 bases; unmatched junction bases: 3. Here the CDR3 DNA reads TGTGCCAGCAGCGTAGGAGGGGGCTTCACCGGGGAGCTGTTTTTT. It is translated as CASSVGGGFTGELFF.

The chain is built from TRBV5-6 and TRBJ2-2; tentative D call: TRBD1 (6 bases). Trimming stripped 3 bases from V and 4 bases from J, with 16 bases between. Germline values: CDR1 SGHDT, CDR2 YYEEEE. The CDR3 has 16 residues. Here the CDR3 reads CASSSTGSLRTGELFF. The CDR3 nucleotides read TGTGCCAGCAGCTCAACAGGGTCCCTTCGCACCGGGGAGCTGTTTTTT.

The rearrangement links TRBV11-2 to TRBJ2-7; perhaps TRBD2 as D (6 bases). The CDR3 extends over 14 amino acids. V lost 0 bases and J 3 bases, leaving 9 bases between the germline ends. CDR1 is SGHAT, CDR2 FQNNGV, per germline. The CDR3 DNA reads TGTGCCAGCAGCTTAGAACCGGGGGACTACGAGCAGTACTTC. Its translation is CASSLEPGDYEQYF.

This chain joins TRBV4-3 and TRBJ1-2, with D possibly TRBD1 on 5 matching bases. The CDR3 contains 15 residues. V shed 0 bases and J shed 4 bases, with 12 bases lying between them. Looked up from germline, CDR1 is LGHNA and CDR2 is YSLEER. The CDR3 DNA follows: TGCGCCAGCAGCCAAGATGGGACCGGTGGCTATGGCTACACCTTC. Translation gives CASSQDGTGGYGYTF.

V and J are TRBV30 and TRBJ2-1; D gene ambiguous. CDR3 length equals 12 residues. Trimming shortened V by 0 bases and J by 9 bases, and 9 bases separated the two germline ends. The germline CDR1 and CDR2 sequences are GTSNPN and SVGIG (reference sequence). The CDR3 DNA reads as TGTGCCTGGAGTGTAGGAGTTTTTGAGCAGTTCTTC. Encoded protein: CAWSVGVFEQFF.

This clone was picked up a small number of times. The V gene is TRBV29-1, the J gene TRBJ1-2; 7 bases align to TRBD1. This CDR3 has 11 amino acids. Per the germline V gene, CDR1 is SQVTM and CDR2 is ANQGSEA. J gave up 8 bases and V 6 bases, and 6 bases lay outside the gene matches. CDR3 nucleotides: TGCAGCGTCGACAGGGCCCGGGGCTACACCTTC. Its translation is CSVDRARGYTF.

In DNA form, the CDR3 reads TGCGCCAGCAGCCAAGCTCCAGGGAACGAGCAGTACTTC. It yields the protein CASSQAPGNEQYF. The chain couples TRBV4-1 to TRBJ2-7; TRBD1 might be the D (5 bases). Per germline, CDR1 MGHRA and CDR2 YSYEKL. Trimming pared 1 base from V and 5 bases from J, leaving 9 bases between. The CDR3 spans 13 residues.